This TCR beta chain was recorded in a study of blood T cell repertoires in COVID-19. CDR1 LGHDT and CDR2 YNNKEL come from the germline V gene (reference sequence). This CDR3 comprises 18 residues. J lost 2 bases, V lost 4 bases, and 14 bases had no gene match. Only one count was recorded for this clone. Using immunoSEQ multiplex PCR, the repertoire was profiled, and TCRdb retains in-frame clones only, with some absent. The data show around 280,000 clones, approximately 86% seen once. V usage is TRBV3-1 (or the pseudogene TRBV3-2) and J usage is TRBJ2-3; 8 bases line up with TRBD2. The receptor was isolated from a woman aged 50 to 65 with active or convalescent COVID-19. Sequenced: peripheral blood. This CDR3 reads CASSPRPIAGTATDTQYF. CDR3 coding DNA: TGTGCCAGCAGCCCAAGGCCCATAGCGGGAACTGCCACAGATACGCAGTATTTT.